This T cell receptor beta chain originates from a study of cytomegalovirus exposure and HLA in healthy donors. Study-level findings and limits: It was reportedly the case that the classifier diagnosed cytomegalovirus status with high specificity and sensitivity. Analyzed later, association rates of TCRs varied across HLA loci, with DRB1 most and HLA-C fewest.

Primers: 60 Vbeta forward and 13 Jbeta reverse. Sequencing was performed with immunoSEQ multiplex PCR; in TCRdb, only in-frame clones are kept and a portion is missing. The sample has under 150,000 clones, around 79% seen once. While unrecorded immune exposures were likely, the donors were nominally healthy when sampled. CDR3 length equals 14 residues. The germline V gene encodes CDR1 SNHLY and CDR2 FYNNEI. V dropped 6 bases and J dropped 7 bases, with 16 bases sitting between them. This clone was counted only a few times. As yet, its antigen is unknown. The J gene is TRBJ2-1, the V gene TRBV2; TRBD1 is a possible D gene (7 bases). Sequenced sample: PBMCs. This TCR derives from a woman in her 30s in good health and CMV-seronegative. The CDR3 loop is CASSTQGGLNEQFF. The CDR3 DNA is TGTGCCAGCAGCACTCAGGGGGGATTAAATGAGCAGTTCTTC.